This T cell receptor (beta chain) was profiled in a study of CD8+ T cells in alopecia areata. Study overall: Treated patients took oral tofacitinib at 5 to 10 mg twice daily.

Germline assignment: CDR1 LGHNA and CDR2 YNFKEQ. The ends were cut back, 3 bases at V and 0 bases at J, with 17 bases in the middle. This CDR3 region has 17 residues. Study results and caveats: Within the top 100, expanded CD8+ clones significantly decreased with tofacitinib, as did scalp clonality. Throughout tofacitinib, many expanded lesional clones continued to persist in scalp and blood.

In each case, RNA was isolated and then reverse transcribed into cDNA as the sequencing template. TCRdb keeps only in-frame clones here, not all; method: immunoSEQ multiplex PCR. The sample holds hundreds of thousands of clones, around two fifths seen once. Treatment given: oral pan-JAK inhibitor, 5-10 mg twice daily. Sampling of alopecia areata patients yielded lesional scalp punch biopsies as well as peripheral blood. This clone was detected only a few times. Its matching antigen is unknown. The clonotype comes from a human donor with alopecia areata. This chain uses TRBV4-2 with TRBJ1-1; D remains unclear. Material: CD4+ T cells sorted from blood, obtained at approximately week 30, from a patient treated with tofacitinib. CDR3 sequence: CASSQSLASSMNTEAFF. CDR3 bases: TGTGCCAGCAGCCAGTCCCTCGCGTCTTCGATGAACACTGAAGCTTTCTTT.